This T cell receptor (beta chain) was captured by sequencing in a study of T cell changes during pregnancy in multiple sclerosis. A few counts support this clone. Assay: immunoSEQ multiplex PCR; the TCRdb copy retains only in-frame clones and omits some. Altogether about 89,000 clones are present, 94% being singletons, with the ten largest covering roughly 0.81%. Trimming stripped 5 bases from V and 0 bases from J, with 6 bases between. Germline values: CDR1 LNHDA, CDR2 SQIVND (reference sequence). This CDR3 is built from 13 residues. The sample in question was peripheral blood, obtained in the third trimester of pregnancy. The chain recombines TRBV19 with TRBJ2-3; D is unresolved. This TCR derives from a female donor with multiple sclerosis, enrolled in a pregnancy study. In nucleotides, the CDR3 is TGTGCCAGTAGTTCCCTTAGCACAGATACGCAGTATTTT. Translated, it gives CASSSLSTDTQYF.